This section outlines one T cell receptor beta chain sequence together with its context. This specimen comes from a study of cytomegalovirus exposure and HLA in healthy donors. The CDR3 extends over 14 amino acids. The trim removed 6 bases at V and 6 bases at J, leaving 10 bases unmatched. Germline CDR1 reads MNHEY; CDR2 reads SMNVEV (reference sequence). PCR used 60 Vbeta primers and 13 Jbeta primers. The table came from immunoSEQ multiplex PCR; TCRdb's copy has only in-frame clones and leaves some out. The sample lists 150,000 to 200,000 clones, over 60% occurring once. Material: PBMCs. This chain uses TRBV27 with TRBJ2-7, with TRBD2 identical over 8 bases. The clonotype originates from a woman aged 25 to 39 in good health and CMV-seronegative. CDR3 in amino acids: CASRLAGPQREQYF. DNA for the CDR3: TGTGCCAGCAGATTAGCGGGACCGCAACGCGAGCAGTACTTC.